This T cell receptor beta chain was retrieved from a study of cytomegalovirus exposure and HLA in healthy donors. Background on the study: Earlier sequencing of some 180 million T cells yielded about 120 million unique TCR beta sequences.

Participants comprised healthy donors of bone marrow. V lost 0 bases to trimming and J lost 7 bases, with 7 bases between them. Germline CDR1 is MNHEY and CDR2 is SVGAGI. The CDR3 length is 13 residues. Turning to this clone: The antigen is unknown.

PCR was performed using 60 Vbeta and 13 Jbeta primers. Sequencing was performed with immunoSEQ multiplex PCR; in TCRdb, only in-frame clones are kept and a portion is missing. This table has about 160,000 clones, roughly two thirds appearing once. General study results and limits: Later genetic work tied a missense DCLRE1C variant to beta-chain V and J trimming.

V and J are TRBV6-5 and TRBJ2-1; weak D call: TRBD2 (6 bases). The sequenced sample was PBMCs. The source is a woman in her thirties in good health and CMV-seronegative. The CDR3 region has the DNA TGTGCCAGCAGTTACTCGAGCGGGAATGAGCAGTTCTTC. Encoded protein: CASSYSSGNEQFF.